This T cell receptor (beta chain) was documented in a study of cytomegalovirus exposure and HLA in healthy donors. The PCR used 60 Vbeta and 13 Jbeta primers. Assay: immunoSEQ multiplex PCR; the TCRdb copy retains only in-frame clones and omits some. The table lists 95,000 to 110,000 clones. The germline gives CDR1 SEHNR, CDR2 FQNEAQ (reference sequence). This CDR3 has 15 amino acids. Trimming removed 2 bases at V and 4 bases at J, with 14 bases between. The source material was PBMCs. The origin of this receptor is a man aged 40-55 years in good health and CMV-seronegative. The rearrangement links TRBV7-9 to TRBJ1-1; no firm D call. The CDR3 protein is CASSLWRGGGTEAFF. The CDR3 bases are TGTGCCAGCAGCTTATGGCGGGGAGGCGGCACTGAAGCTTTCTTT. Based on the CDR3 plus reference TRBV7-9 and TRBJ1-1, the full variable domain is DTGVSQNPRHKITKRGQNVTFRCDPISEHNRLYWYRQTLGQGPEFLTYFQNEAQLEKSRLLSDRFSAERPKGSFSTLEIQRTEQGDSAMYLCASSLWRGGGTEAFFGQGTRLTVV.